This TCR beta chain was sequenced during a study of T cell responses to AZD1222 COVID-19 vaccine. Study findings and constraints: Close to half of all spike-specific TCRs reportedly target regions of the variants that are unmutated.

The CDR3 contains 14 residues. The germline V gene has CDR1 LGHNA and CDR2 YSLEER. The germline V and J ends were trimmed by 0 bases and 6 bases, with 8 bases remaining between them. Sequencing used immunoSEQ multiplex PCR; TCRdb keeps in-frame clones, though not all of them. The data contain tens of thousands of clones, under 95% of them singletons. About this clone: What it binds is not known.

J is TRBJ1-4 and V is TRBV4-3, with D unclear. The specimen was peripheral blood, collected on day 0 of MenACWY control vaccination. This receptor was taken from an adult in good health. For the CDR3, the DNA is TGCGCCAGCAGCCAAGATCAGTCAGATGAAAAACTGTTTTTT. This encodes CASSQDQSDEKLFF.